These 32 T cell receptor beta chains share one sample of origin, sequenced in a study of control samples from healthy donors and cancer patients. Sequencing used immunoSEQ multiplex PCR; TCRdb keeps in-frame clones, though not all of them. The sample consists of approximately 100,000 clones, more than 75% of them appearing once. Sequencing used blood. Receptor source: a woman aged 40 to 50 in good health.

The chain recombines TRBV7-9 with TRBJ1-2, with D perhaps TRBD1 (5 bases). Germline loops: CDR1 SEHNR, CDR2 FQNEAQ (reference sequence). The CDR3 consists of 15 residues. V lost 6 bases to trimming and J lost 8 bases, with 22 bases between them. CDR3 DNA sequence: TGTGCCAGCAGGTCAGACATAACAGGAAATAAGGGCTACACCTTC. Translation gives CASRSDITGNKGYTF.

This rearrangement joins TRBV11-3 to TRBJ2-3, with D perhaps assigned TRBD1 or TRBD2 (5 bases each). The V gene lost 5 bases and the J gene lost 9 bases, with 12 bases spanning the gap. In germline, CDR1 is SGHNT, CDR2 YENEEA. The CDR3 is 12 amino acids. The CDR3 region is CASSRGGTTQYF. CDR3 DNA sequence: TGTGCCAGCAGCCGAGGTGGGACCACGCAGTATTTT. Full variable domain (remainder filled in from reference TRBV11-3 and TRBJ2-3): EAGVVQSPRYKIIEKKQPVAFWCNPISGHNTLYWYLQNLGQGPELLIRYENEEAVDDSQLPKDRFSAERLKGVDSTLKIQPAELGDSAVYLCASSRGGTTQYFGPGTRLTVL.

The gene calls are TRBV5-6 and TRBJ2-7; possibly TRBD1 for D (6 bases). Trimming left V 4 bases short and J 1 base short, with 18 bases between. This CDR3 comprises 16 residues. Germline values: CDR1 SGHDT, CDR2 YYEEEE. The CDR3 DNA is TGTGCCAGCAGCCACGAAGCCGGGACATCATCCTACGAGCAGTACTTC. Translated: CASSHEAGTSSYEQYF.

CDR3 coding DNA: TGCGCCAGCAAAGCGTCAATGGACAGTGCCTATGGCTACACCTTC. Its translation: CASKASMDSAYGYTF. The chain combines TRBV5-1 with TRBJ1-2; a weak D match, TRBD1 (6 bases). The CDR3 totals 15 residues. Germline V gene data show CDR1 as SGHRS and CDR2 as YFSETQ. Trimming removed 6 bases from V and 4 bases from J, with 19 bases in between.

The rearrangement links TRBV2 to TRBJ1-2; 10 positions agree with TRBD1. This CDR3 has 18 amino acids. The germline V gene has CDR1 SNHLY and CDR2 FYNNEI. Germline trimming cut 7 bases from V and 2 bases from J; bases unmatched to any gene: 16. CDR3 coding DNA: TGTGCCAGCATTTTCGATTTGGCTGGACAGGGGGAGAACTATGGCTACACCTTC. Protein: CASIFDLAGQGENYGYTF.

The chain employs TRBV9 and TRBJ1-5, with D hard to call. Trimming cost V 0 bases and J 3 bases, with 10 bases left between them. The CDR3 is made up of 15 amino acids. The germline V gene encodes CDR1 SGDLS and CDR2 YYNGEE. CDR3 region: CASSVEGGANQPQHF. As DNA, the CDR3 is TGTGCCAGCAGCGTAGAAGGAGGAGCCAATCAGCCCCAGCATTTT.

This clone has only a few counts. The chain has TRBV6-4 and TRBJ1-5; D call uncertain. The germline V gene encodes CDR1 MRHNA and CDR2 SNTAGT. The V end lost 6 bases, the J end lost 5 bases, and 2 bases lay between the germline ends. CDR3 size: 10 residues. The CDR3 DNA is TGTGCCAGCAGCCATCAGCCCCAGCATTTT. Encoded protein: CASSHQPQHF.

The genes are TRBV4-3 and TRBJ1-1; TRBD1 might be the D (5 bases). Germline V lookup: CDR1 LGHNA, CDR2 YSLEER. The V end lost 0 bases, the J end lost 8 bases, and 13 bases lay between the germline ends. The CDR3 covers 14 residues. In nucleotides, the CDR3 is TGCGCCAGCAGCCAAGATTATGGGGGAAGGGAAGCTTTCTTT. Protein sequence: CASSQDYGGREAFF.

The V and J genes are TRBV4-3 and TRBJ1-6; 8 bases match TRBD1. This CDR3 region has 16 residues. J was trimmed by 9 bases and V by 1 base; bases with no gene match: 8. The germline CDR1 and CDR2 sequences are LGHNA and YSLEER. CDR3 in amino acids: CASSQGPTGDGSPLHF. In nucleotides, the CDR3 is TGCGCCAGCAGCCAAGGCCCGACAGGGGATGGTTCACCCCTCCACTTT.

This clone was observed a single time. The chain is built from TRBV12-5 and TRBJ2-2; no clear D gene. V lost 5 bases, J lost 6 bases, and 16 bases lay in between. The germline V gene encodes CDR1 LGHNT and CDR2 FRNRAP. The CDR3 loop spans 15 amino acids. CDR3 region: CASGTIPHNSGELFF. The CDR3 DNA is TGTGCTAGTGGTACTATCCCCCACAATTCCGGGGAGCTGTTTTTT. Full variable domain (rest looked up from reference TRBV12-5 and TRBJ2-2): DARVTQTPRHKVTEMGQEVTMRCQPILGHNTVFWYRQTMMQGLELLAYFRNRAPLDDSGMPKDRFSAEMPDATLATLKIQPSEPRDSAVYFCASGTIPHNSGELFFGEGSRLTVL.

The V and J genes are TRBV4-2 and TRBJ2-3; the D gene is possibly TRBD2 (6 bases). V was trimmed by 0 bases and J by 3 bases, leaving 16 bases between them. The CDR3 totals 17 residues. Germline assignment: CDR1 LGHNA and CDR2 YNFKEQ. DNA for the CDR3: TGTGCCAGCAGCCAAGATTCTTCGCGGGGAGGAACAGATACGCAGTATTTT. Its protein is CASSQDSSRGGTDTQYF.

V is TRBV5-5 and J is TRBJ2-1; 9 nucleotides line up with TRBD2. V trimming: 2 bases; J trimming: 10 bases; junction bases outside the gene matches: 7. The CDR3 contains 14 residues. Germline assignment: CDR1 SGHKS and CDR2 YYEKEE (reference sequence). The CDR3 region is CASSFLAGYGEQFF. The CDR3 region has the DNA TGTGCCAGCAGCTTCCTAGCGGGGTATGGGGAGCAGTTCTTC.

The V and J genes are TRBV7-2 and TRBJ2-7; TRBD2 might be the D (6 bases). Germline CDR1 reads SGHTA; CDR2 reads FQGNSA. The CDR3 is 15 amino acids. Trimming stripped 0 bases from V and 3 bases from J, with 12 bases between. CDR3 in DNA: TGTGCCAGCAGCTTAGCGAGGGGAGGAGACTACGAGCAGTACTTC. It specifies CASSLARGGDYEQYF.

The chain links TRBV7-3 to TRBJ1-1; D possibly corresponds to TRBD1 (5 bases). V shed 4 bases and J shed 4 bases, with 10 bases lying between them. The CDR3 length is 13 residues. Germline assignment: CDR1 SGHTA and CDR2 FQGTGA. In DNA, the CDR3 is TGTGCCAGCAGCTCCAGGGAGATCACTGAAGCTTTCTTT. This codes for CASSSREITEAFF.

The DNA for the CDR3 is TGTGCCAGCAGCCCCACTACTAGCTTGGGCACAGATACGCAGTATTTT. It translates to CASSPTTSLGTDTQYF. The V gene is TRBV7-2, the J gene TRBJ2-3; D perhaps matches TRBD2 (6 bases). The CDR3 is 16 residues long. Germline V gene lookup returns CDR1 SGHTA and CDR2 FQGNSA. Trimming took off 5 bases at V and 1 base at J, with 16 bases between the two ends.

The chain has TRBV15 and TRBJ1-4; 7 positions match TRBD1. The V and J ends lost 5 bases and 5 bases, in that order; junction bases with no gene match: 8. CDR3 length: 15 amino acids. CDR1 LNHNV and CDR2 YYDKDF come from the germline V gene (reference sequence). The CDR3 DNA reads TGTGCCACCAGCTCGACAGGGACGTGGAATGAAAAACTGTTTTTT. This sequence encodes CATSSTGTWNEKLFF.

The chain employs TRBV30 and TRBJ2-7, with 11 nucleotides matching TRBD1. The trim removed 4 bases at V and 5 bases at J, leaving 4 bases unmatched. The CDR3 has 13 residues. Per germline, CDR1 GTSNPN and CDR2 SVGIG (reference sequence). The CDR3 region has the DNA TGTGCCTGGAAGCGGACAGGGGGCGACGAGCAGTACTTC. This gives the protein CAWKRTGGDEQYF.

The gene calls are TRBV12-5 and TRBJ2-2; maybe TRBD1 (5 bases). The CDR3 consists of 14 residues. Trimming left V 6 bases short and J 4 bases short, with 12 bases between. The germline CDR1 and CDR2 sequences are LGHNT and FRNRAP. This CDR3 is CASGAGFPTGELFF. CDR3 nucleotide sequence: TGTGCTAGTGGGGCAGGGTTTCCCACCGGGGAGCTGTTTTTT.

This chain uses TRBV3-1 (or the pseudogene TRBV3-2) with TRBJ2-6; D gene uncertain. This CDR3 spans 17 amino acids. CDR1 is LGHDT and CDR2 is YNNKEL in the germline V gene (reference sequence). The V end lost 1 base, the J end lost 0 bases, and 10 bases lay between the germline ends. CDR3 sequence reads: CASSQGTVSSGANVLTF. The DNA for the CDR3 is TGTGCCAGCAGCCAAGGTACAGTGAGCTCTGGGGCCAACGTCCTGACTTTC.

This chain joins TRBV5-1 and TRBJ1-1; no clear D gene. The germline CDR1 and CDR2 sequences are SGHRS and YFSETQ. V was shortened by 0 bases and J by 1 base, with 4 bases between the two germline ends. The length of the CDR3 is 13 residues. This chain's CDR3 is CASSLGWNTEAFF. The CDR3 DNA follows: TGCGCCAGCAGCTTGGGTTGGAACACTGAAGCTTTCTTT.

V usage is TRBV4-2 and J usage is TRBJ2-7, with 8 positions matching TRBD2. The germline V gene has CDR1 LGHNA and CDR2 YNFKEQ. V lost 2 bases, J lost 0 bases, and 6 bases stayed unmatched. The CDR3 contains 16 residues. CDR3 in DNA: TGTGCCAGCAGCCAAAACTTACTAGCGGTCTCCTACGAGCAGTACTTC. It is translated as CASSQNLLAVSYEQYF.

This clone has a single count. The chain recombines TRBV6-6 with TRBJ2-4; TRBD1 is a possible D gene (6 bases). The germline V and J ends were trimmed by 5 bases and 8 bases, with 13 bases remaining between them. There are 13 residues in the CDR3. Germline V gene sequence: CDR1 MNHNY, CDR2 SVGAGI (reference sequence). CDR3 sequence reads: CASSRQGIDIQYF. CDR3 coding DNA: TGTGCCAGCAGTAGGCAGGGGATAGACATTCAGTACTTC.

The chain joins TRBV6-6 to TRBJ2-7, with a weak D call TRBD2 (6 bases). Deletions cut 4 bases from V and 2 bases from J, with 18 bases between. This CDR3 has 16 amino acids. Germline V gene data show CDR1 as MNHNY and CDR2 as SVGAGI (reference sequence). The CDR3 coding sequence is TGTGCCAGCAGTTCATTCCCGGGACTCAAAACCTACGAGCAGTACTTC. This codes for CASSSFPGLKTYEQYF.

In its sample, this clone was seen a few times. The chain is built from TRBV3-1 (or the pseudogene TRBV3-2) and TRBJ1-1; D not resolved. Trimming left V 4 bases short and J 1 base short, with 10 bases between. This CDR3 has 14 residues. The germline CDR1 and CDR2 sequences are LGHDT and YNNKEL (reference sequence). The CDR3 reads CASSLTQWNTEAFF. In nucleotides, the CDR3 is TGTGCCAGCAGCCTCACACAGTGGAACACTGAAGCTTTCTTT.

The chain carries TRBV5-1 and TRBJ1-2; D is uncertain. V lost 1 base and J lost 5, with 15 bases in between. Germline values: CDR1 SGHRS, CDR2 YFSETQ. This CDR3 is 15 amino acids long. CDR3 loop: CASSLTDGSRYGYTF. In DNA form, the CDR3 reads TGCGCCAGCAGCTTGACTGACGGTTCCCGGTATGGCTACACCTTC.

CDR3 in amino acids: CAWSVNTYGYTF. In DNA form, the CDR3 reads TGTGCCTGGAGTGTAAACACCTATGGCTACACCTTC. The chain recombines TRBV30 with TRBJ1-2; D call uncertain. V was shortened by 0 bases and J by 4 bases, with 6 bases between the two germline ends. The germline CDR1 and CDR2 sequences are GTSNPN and SVGIG (reference sequence). The CDR3 sequence is 12 residues long. The full variable domain, with the rest looked up from reference TRBV30 and TRBJ1-2, is SQTIHQWPATLVQPVGSPLSLECTVEGTSNPNLYWYRQAAGRGLQLLFYSVGIGQISSEVPQNLSASRPQDRQFILSSKKLLLSDSGFYLCAWSVNTYGYTFGSGTRLTVV.

This clone was seen a handful of times. The chain joins TRBV3-1 (or the pseudogene TRBV3-2) to TRBJ1-6, with D hard to call. CDR1 is LGHDT and CDR2 is YNNKEL in the germline V gene (reference sequence). V dropped 4 bases and J dropped 14 bases, with 15 bases sitting between them. There are 13 residues in the CDR3. The CDR3 coding sequence is TGTGCCAGCAGCCGGACCATGAGGGAATCCCTCCACTTT. Its protein is CASSRTMRESLHF.

This chain joins TRBV7-9 and TRBJ2-2; D may be TRBD1 (5 bases). Trimming took 5 bases from V and 4 from J, leaving 17 bases between them. The CDR3 covers 16 residues. Germline CDR1 and CDR2: SEHNR and FQNEAQ (reference sequence). The CDR3 is CASSPGGRQGTGELFF. CDR3 nucleotide sequence: TGTGCCAGCAGCCCCGGCGGTCGGCAGGGCACCGGGGAGCTGTTTTTT.

V gene TRBV18 combines with J gene TRBJ2-2; the match to TRBD1 covers 7 bases. Germline CDR1 reads KGHSH; CDR2 reads LQKENI. The CDR3 extends over 17 amino acids. Trimming took 3 bases from V and 2 from J; bases not matched to a gene: 9. This chain's CDR3 is CASSPPWAGGNTGELFF. CDR3 bases: TGTGCCAGCTCACCTCCGTGGGCAGGGGGTAACACCGGGGAGCTGTTTTTT.

The gene calls are TRBV30 and TRBJ2-3; TRBD2 matches 12 bases. CDR3 length: 17 residues. Germline CDR1 is GTSNPN and CDR2 is SVGIG (reference sequence). V lost 5 bases to trimming and J lost 0 bases; unmatched junction nucleotides: 9. For the CDR3, the DNA is TGTGCCTGGTTGGTCCCGGGGACTAGCGGGAGCACAGATACGCAGTATTTT. Protein product: CAWLVPGTSGSTDTQYF.

The chain has TRBV7-9 and TRBJ2-5; D is ambiguous. The CDR3 consists of 16 residues. Trimming stripped 3 bases from V and 4 bases from J, with 18 bases between. Per germline, CDR1 SEHNR and CDR2 FQNEAQ (reference sequence). The CDR3 reads CASSFGRLNVGETQYF. The CDR3 DNA reads TGTGCCAGCAGCTTTGGGCGTCTCAACGTCGGAGAGACCCAGTACTTC.

The chain carries TRBV3-1 (or the pseudogene TRBV3-2) and TRBJ1-2; the D is unclear. V lost 1 base and J lost 0, with 9 bases in between. CDR1 is LGHDT, CDR2 YNNKEL, per germline (reference sequence). The CDR3 runs 15 residues. The CDR3 here is CASSQGLETNYGYTF. The DNA for the CDR3 is TGTGCCAGCAGCCAAGGACTGGAAACTAACTATGGCTACACCTTC.